This T cell receptor beta chain was captured in a study of OX40 agonist ivuxolimab in advanced cancers. The overall study: The patients received agonistic anti-OX40 (CD134) antibody ivuxolimab. Partial response was recorded in three patients: one hepatocellular carcinoma and two cutaneous melanoma cases.

V lost 1 base to trimming and J lost 4 bases, with 9 bases between them. There are 14 residues in the CDR3. The germline V gene encodes CDR1 SGHRS and CDR2 YFSETQ. Assay used: immunoSEQ multiplex PCR; TCRdb lists only in-frame clones, some missing. The sample holds some 99,000 clones, 87% seen once. The chain employs TRBV5-1 and TRBJ2-1, with no clear D. The sequence was collected from an adult with an advanced solid tumor such as melanoma, head and neck, liver or kidney cancer. The sample here was CD4+ or CD8+ T cells sorted from blood, taken in a trial of the OX40 agonist ivuxolimab. CDR3 amino acids: CASSLPANYNEQFF. DNA for the CDR3: TGCGCCAGCAGCTTGCCGGCCAATTACAATGAGCAGTTCTTC.